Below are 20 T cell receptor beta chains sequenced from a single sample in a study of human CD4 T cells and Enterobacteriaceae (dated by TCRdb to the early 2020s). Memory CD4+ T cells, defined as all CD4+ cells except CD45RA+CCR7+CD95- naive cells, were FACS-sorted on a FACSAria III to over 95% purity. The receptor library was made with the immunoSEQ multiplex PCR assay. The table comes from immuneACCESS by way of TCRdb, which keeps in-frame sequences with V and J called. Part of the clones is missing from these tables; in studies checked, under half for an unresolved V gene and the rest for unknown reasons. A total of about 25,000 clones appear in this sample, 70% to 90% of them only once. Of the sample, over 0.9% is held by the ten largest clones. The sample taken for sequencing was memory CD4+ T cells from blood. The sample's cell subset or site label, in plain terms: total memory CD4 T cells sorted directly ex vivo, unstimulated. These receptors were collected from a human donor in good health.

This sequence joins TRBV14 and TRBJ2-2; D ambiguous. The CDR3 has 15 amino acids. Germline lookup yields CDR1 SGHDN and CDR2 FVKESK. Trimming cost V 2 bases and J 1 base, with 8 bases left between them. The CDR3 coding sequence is TGTGCCAGCAGCCAAATGAGCAAGAACACCGGGGAGCTGTTTTTT. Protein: CASSQMSKNTGELFF.

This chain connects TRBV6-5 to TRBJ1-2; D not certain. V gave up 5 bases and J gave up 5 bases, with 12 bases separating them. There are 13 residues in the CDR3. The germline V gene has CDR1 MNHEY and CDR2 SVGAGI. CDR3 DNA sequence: TGTGCCAGCAGTCCGCGGACGGTTTATGGCTACACCTTC. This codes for CASSPRTVYGYTF.

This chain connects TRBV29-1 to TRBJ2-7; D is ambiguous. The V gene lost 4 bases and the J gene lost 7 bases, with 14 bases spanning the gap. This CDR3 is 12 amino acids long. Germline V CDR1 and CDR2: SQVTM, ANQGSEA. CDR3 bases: TGCAGCGTTGGGTTAACGATGGGGGAGCAGTACTTC. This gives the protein CSVGLTMGEQYF.

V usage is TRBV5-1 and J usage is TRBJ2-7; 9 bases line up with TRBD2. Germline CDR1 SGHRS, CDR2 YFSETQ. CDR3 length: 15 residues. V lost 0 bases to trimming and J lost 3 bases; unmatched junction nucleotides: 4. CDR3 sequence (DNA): TGCGCCAGCAGCTTGGAGGCGGGAGGGAACTACGAGCAGTACTTC. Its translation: CASSLEAGGNYEQYF.

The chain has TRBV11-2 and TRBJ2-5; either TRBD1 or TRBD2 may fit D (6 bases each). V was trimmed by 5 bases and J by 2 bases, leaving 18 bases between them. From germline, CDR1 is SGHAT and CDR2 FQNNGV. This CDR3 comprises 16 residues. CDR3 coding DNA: TGTGCCAGCAGCACCCTCGGGGGCCTCGTGCAAGAGACCCAGTACTTC. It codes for CASSTLGGLVQETQYF.

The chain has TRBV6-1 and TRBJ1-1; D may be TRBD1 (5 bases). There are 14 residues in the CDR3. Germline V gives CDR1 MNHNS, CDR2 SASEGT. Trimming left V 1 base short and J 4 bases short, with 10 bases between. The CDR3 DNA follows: TGTGCCAGCAGTGAAGGGGGGGTGATCACTGAAGCTTTCTTT. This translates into CASSEGGVITEAFF.

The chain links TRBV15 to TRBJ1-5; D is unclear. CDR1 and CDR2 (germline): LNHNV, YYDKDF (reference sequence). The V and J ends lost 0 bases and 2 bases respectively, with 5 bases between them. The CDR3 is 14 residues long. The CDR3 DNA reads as TGTGCCACCAGCAGAGATGCACGCAATCAGCCCCAGCATTTT. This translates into CATSRDARNQPQHF.

As DNA, the CDR3 is TGTGCCAGCAGTGAAGAGGTGGGGAATGAGCAGTTCTTC. Protein product: CASSEEVGNEQFF. The rearrangement joins TRBV2 to TRBJ2-1; D unclear. The CDR3 loop spans 13 amino acids. The germline V gene has CDR1 SNHLY and CDR2 FYNNEI. Trimming left V 1 base short and J 7 bases short, with 8 bases between.

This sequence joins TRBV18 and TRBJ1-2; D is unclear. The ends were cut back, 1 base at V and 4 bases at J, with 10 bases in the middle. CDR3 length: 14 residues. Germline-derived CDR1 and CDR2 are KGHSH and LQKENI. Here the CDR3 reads CASSPQGPSYGYTF. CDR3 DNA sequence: TGTGCCAGCTCACCACAGGGTCCGAGCTATGGCTACACCTTC.

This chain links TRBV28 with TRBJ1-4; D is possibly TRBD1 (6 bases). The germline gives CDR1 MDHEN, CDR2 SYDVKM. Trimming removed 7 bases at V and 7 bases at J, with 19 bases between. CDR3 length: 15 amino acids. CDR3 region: CASKSGGAFVEKLFF. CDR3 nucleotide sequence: TGTGCCAGCAAAAGTGGGGGGGCTTTTGTTGAAAAACTGTTTTTT.

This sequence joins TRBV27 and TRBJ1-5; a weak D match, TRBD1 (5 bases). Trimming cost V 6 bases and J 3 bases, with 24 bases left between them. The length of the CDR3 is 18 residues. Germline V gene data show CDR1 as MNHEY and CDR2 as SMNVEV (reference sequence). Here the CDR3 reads CASSYSGGLAPSNQPQHF. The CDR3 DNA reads TGTGCCAGCAGCTACAGCGGGGGTTTGGCGCCCTCCAATCAGCCCCAGCATTTT.

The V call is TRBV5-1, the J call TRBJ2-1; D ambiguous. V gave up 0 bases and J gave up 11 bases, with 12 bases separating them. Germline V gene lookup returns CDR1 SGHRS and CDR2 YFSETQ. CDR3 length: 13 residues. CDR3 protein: CASSLVVAGQQFF. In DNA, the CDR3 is TGCGCCAGCAGCTTGGTGGTAGCAGGCCAGCAGTTCTTC.

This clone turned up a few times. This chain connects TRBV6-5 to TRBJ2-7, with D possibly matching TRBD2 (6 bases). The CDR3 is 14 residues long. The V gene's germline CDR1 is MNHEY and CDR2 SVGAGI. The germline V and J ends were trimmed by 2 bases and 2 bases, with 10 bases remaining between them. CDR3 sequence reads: CASSYGGITYEQYF. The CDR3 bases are TGTGCCAGCAGTTACGGCGGGATTACCTACGAGCAGTACTTC.

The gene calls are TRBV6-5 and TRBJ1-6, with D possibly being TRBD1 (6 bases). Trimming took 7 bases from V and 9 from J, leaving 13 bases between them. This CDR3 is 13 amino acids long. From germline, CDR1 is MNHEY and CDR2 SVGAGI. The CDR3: CASTGGRGSPLHF. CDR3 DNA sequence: TGTGCCAGCACGGGGGGCCGGGGTTCACCCCTCCACTTT.

The CDR3 region has the DNA TGCAGCGTTGTATTTCAGGCGAGCTCCTACGAGCAGTACTTC. This codes for CSVVFQASSYEQYF. The chain joins TRBV29-1 to TRBJ2-7; D ambiguous. The V gene's germline CDR1 is SQVTM and CDR2 ANQGSEA. V was cut by 4 bases and J by 0 bases, with 13 bases left in between. The CDR3 length is 14 residues.

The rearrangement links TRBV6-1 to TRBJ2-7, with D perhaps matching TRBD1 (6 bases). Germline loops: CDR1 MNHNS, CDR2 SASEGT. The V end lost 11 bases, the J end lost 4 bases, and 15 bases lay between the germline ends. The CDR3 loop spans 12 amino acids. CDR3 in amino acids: CAATGDTYEQYF. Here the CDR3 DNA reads TGTGCCGCGACAGGTGATACGTACGAGCAGTACTTC.

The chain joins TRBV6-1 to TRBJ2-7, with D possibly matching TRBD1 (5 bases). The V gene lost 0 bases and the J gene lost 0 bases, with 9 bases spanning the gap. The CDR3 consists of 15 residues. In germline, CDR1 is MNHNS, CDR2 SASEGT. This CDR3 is CASSEARQNSYEQYF. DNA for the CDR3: TGTGCCAGCAGTGAAGCCCGACAGAACTCCTACGAGCAGTACTTC.

CDR3 nucleotides: TGCAGTGCTAGAGTAAAGTACGAGCAGTACTTC. Amino acids: CSARVKYEQYF. This chain connects TRBV20-1 to TRBJ2-7; D call uncertain. This CDR3 is built from 11 residues. With 1 base removed from V and 4 bases from J, the gap between germline ends came to 5 bases. Per germline, CDR1 DFQATT and CDR2 SNEGSKA (reference sequence).

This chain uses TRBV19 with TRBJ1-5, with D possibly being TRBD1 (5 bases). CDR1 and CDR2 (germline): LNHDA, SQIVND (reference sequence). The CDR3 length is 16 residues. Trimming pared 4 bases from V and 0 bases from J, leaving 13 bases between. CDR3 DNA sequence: TGTGCCAGTAGTACCCCCGAGGGGTATAGCAATCAGCCCCAGCATTTT. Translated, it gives CASSTPEGYSNQPQHF.

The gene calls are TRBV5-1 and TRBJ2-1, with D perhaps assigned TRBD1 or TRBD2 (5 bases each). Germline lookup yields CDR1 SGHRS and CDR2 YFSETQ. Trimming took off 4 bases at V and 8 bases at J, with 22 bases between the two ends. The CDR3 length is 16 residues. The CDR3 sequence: CASSGGDGPLFDEQFF. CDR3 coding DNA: TGCGCCAGCAGCGGTGGGGACGGCCCGTTATTCGATGAGCAGTTCTTC. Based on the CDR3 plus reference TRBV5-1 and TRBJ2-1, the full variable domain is KAGVTQTPRYLIKTRGQQVTLSCSPISGHRSVSWYQQTPGQGLQFLFEYFSETQRNKGNFPGRFSGRQFSNSRSEMNVSTLELGDSALYLCASSGGDGPLFDEQFFGPGTRLTVL.